Below, 27 T cell receptor beta chains from the same sample are listed, as sequenced in a study of T cells expressing NK-cell markers. TCRdb re-analyzed the 5' RACE reads; it lists each CDR3 protein once, without DNA. The ten top clones account for about 60%, within a sample of thousands of distinct CDR3 sequences. The sample taken for sequencing was blood T cells: a sorted CD56 or NKG2C T cell subset, CD4+ or CD8+ T cells, or bulk PBMC T cells (not recorded which). These receptors came from a man in his late teens or twenties in good health.

Measured by frequency, this clonotype is medium-sized (0.01 to 0.1%). The chain links TRBV6-4 to TRBJ2-6; checking the TCRdb D call of TRBD1 is not possible without DNA. Germline CDR1 and CDR2: MRHNA and SNTAGT. The CDR3 spans 15 residues. Here the CDR3 reads CASSQGEGGANVLTF.

J is TRBJ1-6 and V is TRBV6-4. The CDR3 totals 13 residues. Germline V gene sequence: CDR1 MRHNA, CDR2 SNTAGT. The CDR3 sequence is CASSEEENSPLHF.

The chain combines TRBV4-2 with TRBJ2-2; TCRdb indicates TRBD2, and absent DNA this call remains unverified. Germline V gene lookup returns CDR1 LGHNA and CDR2 YNFKEQ. The CDR3 totals 15 residues. The CDR3 loop is CASSQLAGGAGELFF.

In terms of frequency, this clonotype is medium-sized (0.01 to 0.1%). The V and J genes are TRBV6-2 or TRBV6-3 and TRBJ2-1. The CDR3 has 15 amino acids. In germline, CDR1 is MNHEY, CDR2 SVGEGT. The CDR3 protein is CASSYSGDSYNEQFF.

The chain uses TRBV7-9 and TRBJ2-1; the D call from TCRdb, TRBD1, cannot be confirmed without DNA. The CDR3 has 17 amino acids. Germline CDR1 reads SEHNR; CDR2 reads FQNEAQ (reference sequence). This chain's CDR3 is CASSSSPKMGSYNEQFF.

This chain connects TRBV27 to TRBJ2-3; the TCRdb D gene call, TRBD2, has no DNA to confirm it. The CDR3 runs 15 residues. Germline V gene lookup returns CDR1 MNHEY and CDR2 SMNVEV (reference sequence). CDR3: CASSDGTSGQDTQYF.

This rearrangement joins TRBV6-4 to TRBJ2-1. Germline-derived CDR1 and CDR2 are MRHNA and SNTAGT. This CDR3 region has 14 residues. The chain's CDR3 is CASSDSNGGNEQFF.

The chain employs TRBV14 and TRBJ2-7; as DNA is missing, the TRBD2 call by TCRdb cannot be tested. The CDR3 covers 18 residues. CDR1 is SGHDN and CDR2 is FVKESK in the germline V gene. CDR3: CASSRTRPGRQASYEQYF.

The CDR3 here is CSARDTRQEHEQYF. The chain combines TRBV20-1 with TRBJ2-7; the TRBD1 assignment by TCRdb is unverifiable without DNA. Germline values: CDR1 DFQATT, CDR2 SNEGSKA (reference sequence). This CDR3 contains 14 residues.

The J gene is TRBJ2-3, the V gene TRBV9; TCRdb names TRBD1, which stays unverified in the absence of DNA. Germline V gene sequence: CDR1 SGDLS, CDR2 YYNGEE. The CDR3 contains 15 residues. CDR3 loop: CASSVGTGSTDTQYF.

The V gene is TRBV11-3, the J gene TRBJ2-5. The CDR3 consists of 12 residues. The V gene's germline CDR1 is SGHNT and CDR2 YENEEA. The CDR3 is CASSLEGETQYF. Complete variable domain (other parts from reference TRBV11-3 and TRBJ2-5): EAGVVQSPRYKIIEKKQPVAFWCNPISGHNTLYWYLQNLGQGPELLIRYENEEAVDDSQLPKDRFSAERLKGVDSTLKIQPAELGDSAVYLCASSLEGETQYFGPGTRLLVL.

This rearrangement joins TRBV10-3 to TRBJ2-5. The CDR3 extends over 12 amino acids. Germline V gene sequence: CDR1 ENHRY, CDR2 SYGVKD. The CDR3 is CAIRGIQETQYF.

The chain is built from TRBV6-2 or TRBV6-3 and TRBJ2-2. CDR3 length: 14 residues. Germline lookup yields CDR1 MNHEY and CDR2 SVGEGT. The CDR3 loop is CASSYGRDTGELFF.

The V call is TRBV7-8, the J call TRBJ2-3; checking the TCRdb D call of TRBD1 is not possible without DNA. The V gene's germline CDR1 is SGHVS and CDR2 FQNEAQ. This CDR3 region has 16 residues. CDR3 residues: CASSLDVGGATDTQYF.

The chain couples TRBV25-1 to TRBJ2-4; checking the TCRdb D call of TRBD1 is not possible without DNA. Germline V gene data show CDR1 as MGHDK and CDR2 as SYGVNS. CDR3 length: 16 residues. This chain's CDR3 is CASSATGGDPKNIQYF.

CDR3 sequence: CASSWELWADTQYF. The chain carries TRBV5-1 and TRBJ2-3. Germline CDR1 SGHRS, CDR2 YFSETQ. The CDR3 consists of 14 residues. The full variable domain, its missing parts supplied by reference TRBV5-1 and TRBJ2-3, is KAGVTQTPRYLIKTRGQQVTLSCSPISGHRSVSWYQQTPGQGLQFLFEYFSETQRNKGNFPGRFSGRQFSNSRSEMNVSTLELGDSALYLCASSWELWADTQYFGPGTRLTVL.

The CDR3: CASSLTGGSSYEQYF. The genes are TRBV9 and TRBJ2-7; TCRdb lists TRBD1, though no DNA is available to test this call. The CDR3 runs 15 residues. CDR1 SGDLS and CDR2 YYNGEE come from the germline V gene.

The V gene is TRBV5-1, the J gene TRBJ2-5; the TCRdb call, TRBD2, lacks DNA for checking. The CDR3 is 16 residues long. Germline lookup yields CDR1 SGHRS and CDR2 YFSETQ. The CDR3 reads CASSFSSGSEEETQYF.

V usage is TRBV5-1 and J usage is TRBJ1-4. This CDR3 spans 15 amino acids. Germline assignment: CDR1 SGHRS and CDR2 YFSETQ. CDR3 residues: CASSLGGSTNEKLFF.

The chain employs TRBV20-1 and TRBJ2-3; the D gene TCRdb calls, TRBD2, cannot be checked with no DNA. Germline V gene data show CDR1 as DFQATT and CDR2 as SNEGSKA (reference sequence). CDR3 length: 14 residues. CDR3 loop: CSASGGDSTDTQYF.

The chain uses TRBV6-6 and TRBJ1-6; TCRdb's assignment of TRBD1 cannot be checked, as there is no DNA. The germline CDR1 and CDR2 sequences are MNHNY and SVGAGI (reference sequence). The length of the CDR3 is 13 residues. CDR3 sequence: CATTRVLSSPLHF.

J is TRBJ2-5 and V is TRBV6-5; TCRdb returns TRBD1, unconfirmable since there is no DNA. There are 16 residues in the CDR3. CDR1 is MNHEY, CDR2 SVGAGI, per germline. The CDR3 loop is CASSYSSRDRIETQYF.

By frequency, this clonotype registers medium-sized. V and J are TRBV7-2 and TRBJ1-5; the TCRdb D gene call, TRBD1, has no DNA to confirm it. The CDR3 covers 13 residues. Per germline, CDR1 SGHTA and CDR2 FQGNSA. The CDR3 region is CASSVRGNQPQHF.

The chain couples TRBV4-3 to TRBJ2-2; without DNA, the TCRdb call of TRBD2 cannot be checked. Germline V gives CDR1 LGHNA, CDR2 YSLEER. This CDR3 is built from 16 residues. CDR3 sequence: CASSQGRLANTGELFF.

The rearrangement links TRBV19 to TRBJ2-1. The CDR3 loop spans 17 amino acids. The V gene's germline CDR1 is LNHDA and CDR2 SQIVND (reference sequence). CDR3 amino acids: CASSSLRATSSYNEQFF.

By frequency, this clonotype is medium-sized. V gene TRBV29-1 combines with J gene TRBJ2-5; TCRdb indicates TRBD2, and absent DNA this call remains unverified. The length of the CDR3 is 14 residues. The germline V gene has CDR1 SQVTM and CDR2 ANQGSEA. The CDR3 sequence is CSVELADFKETQYF. The entire variable domain, with the rest obtained from reference TRBV29-1 and TRBJ2-5, is as follows: SAVISQKPSRDICQRGTSLTIQCQVDSQVTMMFWYRQQPGQSLTLIATANQGSEATYESGFVIDKFPISRPNLTFSTLTVSNMSPEDSSIYLCSVELADFKETQYFGPGTRLLVL.

This chain connects TRBV30 to TRBJ2-1; absent DNA, TCRdb's TRBD2 call cannot be checked. Germline lookup yields CDR1 GTSNPN and CDR2 SVGIG (reference sequence). CDR3 size: 14 residues. CDR3: CAWCSGIGMDEQFF.